This T cell receptor (beta chain) is drawn from a study of T cells in localized non-small cell lung cancer. Whole-study findings and limits: The study found T cell clonality highest in uninvolved adjacent lung, above tumor. Appearing in adjacent lung were a median roughly 60 of the top 100 tumor clones. Those with higher blood T cell density had longer overall survival. A single tumor region was sequenced, leaving heterogeneity possible.

Comments on this clone: As yet, its antigen is unknown.

Profiled with immunoSEQ multiplex PCR; TCRdb holds only in-frame clones, not every one. The table lists 90,000 to 95,000 clones, roughly 91% of them singletons. The origin of this receptor is a woman aged 35-70 years with stage II squamous cell lung carcinoma. Here the sequenced sample was PBMCs, taken before any cancer treatment.

The CDR3 nucleotides are TGTGCCAGCAGTGAAGTTCCTCTGAGGGACACTGAAGCTTTCTTT. It encodes CASSEVPLRDTEAFF. The V call is TRBV2, the J call TRBJ1-1; D uncertain. This CDR3 has 15 residues. The germline V and J ends were trimmed by 1 base and 3 bases, with 12 bases remaining between them. From germline, CDR1 is SNHLY and CDR2 FYNNEI.